The clone carrying this TCR beta chain was seen at least ten times. These data are taken from a study of T-cell memory formation after mild COVID-19. A single record per CDR3 protein comes from TCRdb applying MiXCR to the 5' RACE reads. Counted here are around 25,000 distinct CDR3 sequences, 7.4% occurring once; the ten biggest clones make up roughly an eighth. CDR1 MNHNY and CDR2 SVGAGI come from the germline V gene (reference sequence). Trimming cost V 2 bases and J 1 base; bases outside gene matches: 5. The CDR3 length is 16 residues. This chain links TRBV6-6 with TRBJ1-1; 9 nucleotides match TRBD1. Sequencing was performed on PBMCs or a T cell subset sorted from them (not recorded which). The sequence came from an adult woman who had mild COVID-19 (a few samples of this study predate the infection). Cell type and time point are not known. The CDR3 here is CASSYPVTGGNTEAFF. For the CDR3, the DNA is TGTGCCAGCAGTTACCCAGTGACAGGGGGGAACACTGAAGCTTTCTTT.